This T cell receptor (beta chain) was profiled in a study of blood T cell repertoires in COVID-19 (TCRdb year 2020). A note on the overall study: Samples from collaborators originated in the United States, Italy and Spain and spanned both the acute and convalescent phases of COVID-19. The prospective study material was composed of cDNA or gDNA derived from T cells, B-cell-depleted T cells, or PBMCs. The dataset comprised deeply sampled blood TCRbeta repertoires from subjects exposed to, actively infected with, or recovered from COVID-19. A freely available public database, intended as a resource for researchers studying the immune response to SARS-CoV-2, is where the repertoires were released. The samples were drawn from two sources: the first 160 participants of the ongoing ImmuneRACE study, and 1,000 to 1,500 subjects contributed by 6 global collaborators. Sample metadata almost always included a de-identified subject ID, COVID-19 status, age in years and sex. Where HLA class I and class II types were available, the types were taken from metadata supplied by the sample provider, not from assay-based typing. Points the paper makes about the study in general: The quantity of clinical and demographic metadata differed by source and by participant and was supplied without curation.

TCRbeta CDR3 regions were amplified from genomic DNA using the immunoSEQ Assay, a bias-controlled multiplex PCR. The source study handled its data this way. Nucleated cell counts per sample were estimated from amplification of reference gene primers within the assay. To quantify the absolute abundance of each unique TCRbeta CDR3 rearrangement, sequence reads were collapsed and filtered. For each sample, productive Simpson clonality was calculated as the square root of Simpson's diversity index across productive rearrangements. Held by TCRdb, this immuneACCESS table contains in-frame sequences only and omits some clones. Under half of the omission traces to an unresolved V gene where checked; the cause of the rest is unknown. The DNA was the basis for D and trimming; V, J and clone size are from that table. This sample has hundreds of thousands of clones in its table, and around 87% of those were observed once. 0.9% to 1.2% of the sample lies in the top ten.

As regards this clone: Which antigen it targets is not known. Base qualities are not provided; no much larger clone lies one nucleotide away.

Participants in the prospective study were enrolled through a virtual design, were aged roughly 18 to 100 years, and lived in under 25 United States geographic areas. To assign participants to cohorts, the prospective study relied on clinical history that participants themselves reported in a screening survey and a study questionnaire. Recovered participants in ImmuneRACE Cohort 3 were defined as having two consecutive negative NP/OP PCR tests, clearance from a healthcare professional, or resolution of symptoms. Each participant in the prospective study had whole blood, serum and a nasopharyngeal or oropharyngeal swab collected by mobile phlebotomists. Participants in the prospective study had the option to provide additional blood draws and questionnaires over a roughly two-month period. Blood samples from the prospective study were shipped frozen or at room temperature prior to DNA extraction.

V is shortened by 4 bases, J by 7 bases, and the region joining them spans 13 bases. The CDR1 and CDR2 encoded by the germline V gene (reference sequence) are LNHDA and SQIVND. The cysteine opens and the phenylalanine closes a CDR3 of 14 amino acids. Only CDR3 DNA is held: 42 bases, read in frame from base 1. The rearrangement combines TRBV19 with TRBJ1-4, with a weak D call of TRBD1 (6 bases match). The sequenced sample consisted of PBMCs or T cells enriched from blood (not recorded which). The TCR was taken from a young man who had recovered from COVID-19. The DNA sequence reads TGTGCCAGTAGTAGGCCAGGGGATCGTGAAAAACTGTTTTTT. This is translated as CASSRPGDREKLFF.